Here is one T cell receptor (beta chain) with its context. The target antigen is unknown. This may come from a read error, since a much larger clone is one base off. This CDR3 is built from 15 residues. The record originates from a study of T cells in Graves' hyperthyroidism and ophthalmopathy. Study-wide results and caveats: Most thyroid clonotypes that were expanded above 0.001 also turned up in blood.

Exclusions: uncontrolled infection, other autoimmune disease, pregnancy, lactation. Diagnosis relied on clinical symptoms, serum thyroxine and TRAb, thyroid ultrasound and orbital computed tomography. Template material for amplifying TCR beta CDR3 regions consisted of RNA transcripts. The primer set for the first-round RT-PCR of the TCR CDR3 was HTBI. TCRdb analysed the multiplex PCR reads with MiXCR anew, one entry per CDR3 protein. This sample yields about 210,000 distinct CDR3 sequences, of which about a sixth are seen a single time; approximately 50% belongs to the top ten. The sequencing input was blood. The chain is built from TRBV12-3 or TRBV12-4 and TRBJ2-1; 14 nucleotides match TRBD2. This TCR was recovered from a man over 45 with Graves' hyperthyroidism. Here the CDR3 DNA reads TGTGCCAGCAGGCCAGGACTAGCGGGAGGCAATGATCAGTTCTTC. Amino acid sequence: CASRPGLAGGNDQFF.